These 10 T cell receptor beta chains share one sample of origin, sequenced in a study of blood T cell repertoires in COVID-19. Clones were read by immunoSEQ multiplex PCR, and TCRdb kept only the in-frame ones, dropping some. Seen here are 84,000 or so clones, about 77% observed once, and the top ten hold roughly 6%. Sequencing was done on a sample of peripheral blood. All receptors come from a man aged 70 or older with COVID-19, enrolled during active disease.

There are a few counts of this clone. The CDR3 bases are TGTGCCAGCAGCTTAGCCGACAGGGTTGGTGGCTACACCTTC. As protein: CASSLADRVGGYTF. The chain joins TRBV11-2 to TRBJ1-2, with TRBD1 matching over 7 bases. There are 14 residues in the CDR3. The germline V gene has CDR1 SGHAT and CDR2 FQNNGV. V lost 1 base to trimming and J lost 7 bases; unmatched junction nucleotides: 6.

V gene TRBV11-2 combines with J gene TRBJ1-4; 9 bases align to TRBD1. The germline gives CDR1 SGHAT, CDR2 FQNNGV. This CDR3 contains 14 residues. The junction had 6 bases not matched to a gene; V was cut back by 6 bases and J by 7 bases. The CDR3 nucleotides are TGTGCCAGCAGTATACAGGGGGCGAGTGAAAAACTGTTTTTT. Translation gives CASSIQGASEKLFF.

This chain connects TRBV19 to TRBJ1-1, with D perhaps TRBD1 (5 bases). The germline CDR1 and CDR2 sequences are LNHDA and SQIVND (reference sequence). This CDR3 contains 13 residues. V lost 3 bases to trimming and J lost 7 bases, with 12 bases between them. In DNA, the CDR3 is TGTGCCAGTAGTATTCATTTGGGGCTTGAAGCTTTCTTT. Translation: CASSIHLGLEAFF.

The CDR3 coding sequence is TGTGCCAGCAGCCCGTACGACAGTGGCTACGAGCAGTACTTC. The encoded protein is CASSPYDSGYEQYF. The chain joins TRBV9 to TRBJ2-7; tentative D call: TRBD1 (5 bases). CDR1 and CDR2 (germline): SGDLS, YYNGEE. The CDR3 contains 14 residues. V dropped 4 bases and J dropped 3 bases, with 14 bases sitting between them. The full variable domain, completed using reference TRBV9 and TRBJ2-7, is DSGVTQTPKHLITATGQRVTLRCSPRSGDLSVYWYQQSLDQGLQFLIQYYNGEERAKGNILERFSAQQFPDLHSELNLSSLELGDSALYFCASSPYDSGYEQYFGPGTRLTVT.

The CDR3 spells CASSLWGGSDQETQYF. The CDR3, as DNA: TGTGCCAGCAGCCTCTGGGGGGGAAGTGACCAAGAGACCCAGTACTTC. The chain has TRBV3-1 (or the pseudogene TRBV3-2) and TRBJ2-5; 7 bases fit TRBD2. Germline assignment: CDR1 LGHDT and CDR2 YNNKEL (reference sequence). Trimming removed 4 bases from V and 0 bases from J; junction bases left unmatched: 8. The CDR3 is 16 amino acids.

The chain uses TRBV4-2 and TRBJ1-4; D may be TRBD1 (6 bases). Germline V gene lookup returns CDR1 LGHNA and CDR2 YNFKEQ. This CDR3 is 16 amino acids long. V was cut by 5 bases and J by 0 bases, with 13 bases left in between. The CDR3 loop is CASSVARGSTNEKLFF. CDR3 DNA sequence: TGTGCCAGCAGCGTCGCCAGGGGTTCAACTAATGAAAAACTGTTTTTT.

The genes are TRBV6-5 and TRBJ1-1; 8 nucleotides match TRBD1. Germline CDR1 is MNHEY and CDR2 is SVGAGI. CDR3 size: 13 residues. J lost 4 bases, V lost 6 bases, and 4 bases had no gene match. The chain's CDR3 is CASRQGVGTEAFF. As DNA, the CDR3 is TGTGCCAGCAGACAGGGGGTGGGCACTGAAGCTTTCTTT.

Concerning this clone: Other DNA sequences in the sample encode the same CDR3. The chain has TRBV18 and TRBJ1-5; D ambiguous. V was trimmed by 2 bases and J by 0 bases, leaving 5 bases between them. CDR1 and CDR2 from the germline V gene are KGHSH and LQKENI. The CDR3 has 14 amino acids. CDR3 bases: TGTGCCAGCTCACCAACAGATAGCAATCAGCCCCAGCATTTT. Translation: CASSPTDSNQPQHF.

This clone was counted only a few times. This chain connects TRBV5-4 to TRBJ1-6, with 7 bases identical to TRBD1. The CDR3 length is 15 residues. V dropped 4 bases and J dropped 9; count of bases not matched to a gene: 10. CDR1 SGHNT and CDR2 YYREEE come from the germline V gene (reference sequence). CDR3 sequence: CASSRQGMYGSPLHF. CDR3 DNA: TGTGCCAGCAGCCGACAGGGAATGTACGGTTCACCCCTCCACTTT.

J is TRBJ2-6 and V is TRBV9; D unresolved. The germline gives CDR1 SGDLS, CDR2 YYNGEE. Trimming took off 4 bases at V and 0 bases at J, with 14 bases between the two ends. This CDR3 comprises 17 residues. CDR3 protein: CASSPRLVPSGANVLTF. CDR3 bases: TGTGCCAGCAGCCCCCGGTTGGTCCCCTCTGGGGCCAACGTCCTGACTTTC.